This is a list of T cell receptor beta chains from one sample in a study of blood T cell repertoires in COVID-19. The assay was immunoSEQ multiplex PCR, and TCRdb's table has in-frame clones only and misses some. The sample contains about 200,000 clones, about 93% of which appear only once. The material sequenced was peripheral blood. Every receptor here comes from a man between 60 and 70 years old with COVID-19, enrolled during active disease. Both conserved end residues are part of each CDR3. The D gene is left open where the match is weak. Size is stated for part of the rows, as once, few or many counts, or as a class when the clone is expanded.

-	-	12	TRBJ2-7	TRBV3-1/TRBV3-2	CASSQGLREQYF	TGTGCCAGCAGCCAAGGACTTCGCGAGCAGTACTTC
TRBD2	-	17	TRBJ2-2	TRBV18	CASSPKREGLITGELFF	TGTGCCAGCTCCCCAAAGCGGGAGGGCCTTATCACCGGGGAGCTGTTTTTT
TRBD1	few	14	TRBJ1-5	TRBV7-2	CASSSDRSYQPQHF	TGTGCCAGCAGCTCGGACAGGAGCTATCAGCCCCAGCATTTT
TRBD2	-	17	TRBJ2-5	TRBV25-1	CASSDARGTSGGETQYF	TGTGCCAGCAGTGACGCGCGGGGGACTAGCGGGGGAGAGACCCAGTACTTC
TRBD1	-	16	TRBJ1-1	TRBV5-5	CASRPQGQVMNTEAFF	TGTGCCAGCAGACCCCAGGGACAGGTCATGAACACTGAAGCTTTCTTT
-	once	14	TRBJ1-1	TRBV30	CAWSVGGESTEAFF	TGTGCCTGGAGTGTAGGAGGAGAAAGCACTGAAGCTTTCTTT
TRBD2	-	13	TRBJ2-7	TRBV19	CASSRGLDGEQYF	TGTGCCAGTAGTAGAGGACTAGATGGCGAGCAGTACTTC
-	-	11	TRBJ2-7	TRBV30	CACVRSYEQYF	TGTGCCTGCGTGAGAAGCTACGAGCAGTACTTC
-	few	15	TRBJ2-1	TRBV7-9	CASSLPGASYNEQFF	TGTGCCAGCAGCTTACCGGGAGCCTCCTACAATGAGCAGTTCTTC
-	-	16	TRBJ1-6	TRBV19	CASSNREAGYNSPLHF	TGTGCCAGTAGTAATCGCGAAGCGGGGTATAATTCACCCCTCCACTTT
-	-	13	TRBJ2-1	TRBV6-5	CASSYVESNEQFF	TGTGCCAGCAGTTACGTGGAGAGCAATGAGCAGTTCTTC
TRBD1	-	14	TRBJ1-2	TRBV7-2	CASSLGGTVRGYTF	TGTGCCAGCAGCTTAGGGGGGACAGTACGTGGCTACACCTTC
TRBD1	-	14	TRBJ1-6	TRBV19	CASNRQGHNSPLHF	TGTGCCAGTAACCGACAGGGGCATAATTCACCCCTCCACTTT
TRBD2	few	16	TRBJ2-7	TRBV4-3	CASSPSPSGRIHEQYF	TGCGCCAGCAGCCCCTCCCCGAGCGGGAGAATCCACGAGCAGTACTTC
TRBD1	-	15	TRBJ2-7	TRBV6-1	CASSSRDRVRYEQYF	TGTGCCAGCAGTTCCCGGGACAGGGTCCGTTACGAGCAGTACTTC
TRBD1	-	15	TRBJ1-1	TRBV5-1	CASSATTGVNTEAFF	TGCGCCAGCAGCGCGACGACAGGGGTTAACACTGAAGCTTTCTTT
TRBD2	-	14	TRBJ2-5	TRBV5-1	CASSFGAGGETQYF	TGCGCCAGCAGCTTTGGAGCGGGAGGAGAGACCCAGTACTTC
-	-	18	TRBJ1-1	TRBV19	CASGRAEDSGKLSTEAFF	TGTGCCAGTGGGAGAGCGGAGGATAGCGGGAAGCTGAGCACTGAAGCTTTCTTT
-	-	13	TRBJ2-2	TRBV7-2	CASSLFRTGELFF	TGTGCCAGCAGCTTATTCCGTACCGGGGAGCTGTTTTTT
-	-	13	TRBJ2-2	TRBV5-1	CASSFAGTGELFF	TGCGCCAGCAGTTTTGCAGGCACCGGGGAGCTGTTTTTT
TRBD1	-	17	TRBJ2-6	TRBV5-5	CASSLRQGRSGANVLTF	TGTGCCAGCAGCCTAAGACAGGGGAGGTCTGGGGCCAACGTCCTGACTTTC
-	-	15	TRBJ1-1	TRBV5-4	CASSLDGTRDTEAFF	TGTGCCAGCAGCTTGGATGGGACTAGGGACACTGAAGCTTTCTTT
-	-	14	TRBJ2-7	TRBV18	CASSPQASRGEQYF	TGTGCCAGCTCACCACAAGCGAGCCGGGGAGAGCAGTACTTC
TRBD2	-	16	TRBJ2-1	TRBV6-1	CASSEGTGTIYNEQFF	TGTGCCAGCAGTGAAGGAACCGGGACTATTTACAATGAGCAGTTCTTC
-	-	14	TRBJ1-5	TRBV6-5	CASSYSYGDQPQHF	TGTGCCAGCAGTTACTCGTACGGGGATCAGCCCCAGCATTTT
TRBD1	-	15	TRBJ2-5	TRBV7-2	CASSLVSGGFETQYF	TGTGCCAGCAGCTTAGTGTCAGGGGGCTTCGAGACCCAGTACTTC
TRBD2	-	16	TRBJ2-2	TRBV5-4	CASSLVASGVPGELFF	TGTGCCAGCAGCTTGGTGGCTAGCGGGGTCCCCGGGGAGCTGTTTTTT
TRBD1	-	16	TRBJ1-2	TRBV9	CASSVVQGQGSSGYTF	TGTGCCAGCAGCGTAGTTCAGGGACAGGGGTCATCTGGCTACACCTTC
-	once	12	TRBJ2-2	TRBV12-3/TRBV12-4	CASSFSIGELFF	TGTGCCAGCAGTTTCTCTATCGGGGAGCTGTTTTTT
-	-	15	TRBJ2-1	TRBV5-4	CASSLAGSSYNEQFF	TGTGCCAGCAGCTTGGCCGGGAGCTCCTACAATGAGCAGTTCTTC
-	-	13	TRBJ1-3	TRBV4-2	CASSQGLGNTIYF	TGTGCCAGCAGCCAAGGGCTCGGAAACACCATATATTTT
-	-	12	TRBJ1-2	TRBV29-1	CSVEWGYNGYTF	TGCAGCGTTGAGTGGGGCTACAATGGCTACACCTTC
TRBD1	-	15	TRBJ1-1	TRBV13	CASSLSGQGADQAFF	TGTGCCAGCAGCTTATCGGGACAGGGGGCGGACCAAGCTTTCTTT
-	-	13	TRBJ2-1	TRBV9	CASSVTPRHEQFF	TGTGCCAGCAGCGTAACCCCCAGGCATGAGCAGTTCTTC
-	-	14	TRBJ1-3	TRBV3-1/TRBV3-2	CASSQLLGADTIYF	TGTGCCAGCAGCCAACTTCTGGGGGCGGACACCATATATTTT